The rows below give T cell receptor beta chains drawn from one sample of a study of graft-versus-host responses after intestinal transplantation. Sequencing used immunoSEQ multiplex PCR; TCRdb keeps in-frame clones, though not all of them. The table shows tens of thousands of clones, with 90% occurring only once. These receptors' targets are unknown. The material was unstimulated CD8+ T cells sorted from spleen or lymph node cells, obtained before transplant. These receptors came from a human donor who was the organ donor for an intestinal transplant. Each CDR3 is given with its conserved first and last residue. Each record gives: clone size, V gene, J gene, D gene, CDR3 protein, CDR3 DNA. A D gene is named only where the DNA matches it firmly. A clone size is listed for some rows: how often the clone was seen (once, few, many), or a class if it is expanded.

clone size: -
V gene: TRBV27
J gene: TRBJ1-1
D gene: -
CDR3 protein: CASRPFEERHGNTEAFF
CDR3 DNA: TGTGCCAGCAGGCCGTTTGAGGAGCGGCATGGGAACACTGAAGCTTTCTTT

clone size: -
V gene: TRBV6-5
J gene: TRBJ1-6
D gene: -
CDR3 protein: CASSYTEGGNSPLHF
CDR3 DNA: TGTGCCAGCAGTTATACAGAGGGGGGGAATTCACCCCTCCACTTT

clone size: -
V gene: TRBV6-6
J gene: TRBJ1-5
D gene: -
CDR3 protein: CAGGATDGGLPQHF
CDR3 DNA: TGTGCCGGGGGCGCCACGGACGGCGGTCTGCCCCAGCATTTT

clone size: few
V gene: TRBV6-6
J gene: TRBJ1-1
D gene: TRBD1
CDR3 protein: CASRPRGSHAFF
CDR3 DNA: TGTGCCAGCAGACCCAGGGGGTCCCACGCTTTCTTT

clone size: -
V gene: TRBV6-4
J gene: TRBJ1-2
D gene: -
CDR3 protein: CASSESGNYGYTF
CDR3 DNA: TGTGCCAGCAGTGAATCAGGGAACTATGGCTACACCTTC

clone size: few
V gene: TRBV4-2
J gene: TRBJ2-1
D gene: TRBD2
CDR3 protein: CASSQDPAGGHNEQFF
CDR3 DNA: TGTGCCAGCAGCCAAGATCCGGCGGGGGGGCACAATGAGCAGTTCTTC

clone size: -
V gene: TRBV6-1
J gene: TRBJ1-5
D gene: -
CDR3 protein: CASSEAGARPQHF
CDR3 DNA: TGTGCCAGCAGTGAAGCGGGGGCGCGCCCCCAGCATTTT

clone size: -
V gene: TRBV5-4
J gene: TRBJ2-5
D gene: -
CDR3 protein: CASTSNPPDRRIAWVPQYF
CDR3 DNA: TGTGCCAGCACCTCAAACCCCCCTGACAGGCGCATCGCGTGGGTTCCCCAGTACTTC

clone size: medium-sized
V gene: TRBV7-6
J gene: TRBJ1-6
D gene: TRBD1
CDR3 protein: CASRTESDRISPLHF
CDR3 DNA: TGTGCCAGCAGGACGGAATCGGACAGGATTTCACCCCTCCACTTT

clone size: -
V gene: TRBV4-1
J gene: TRBJ1-2
D gene: TRBD1
CDR3 protein: CASSQEDRGDYGYTF
CDR3 DNA: TGCGCCAGCAGCCAAGAAGACAGGGGCGACTATGGCTACACCTTC

clone size: -
V gene: TRBV4-3
J gene: TRBJ1-4
D gene: TRBD1
CDR3 protein: CASSQVRPSAGGPNEKLFF
CDR3 DNA: TGCGCCAGCAGCCAAGTACGACCTTCGGCAGGGGGCCCTAATGAAAAACTGTTTTTT

clone size: -
V gene: TRBV5-1
J gene: TRBJ2-1
D gene: TRBD2
CDR3 protein: CASSSGTYNEQFF
CDR3 DNA: TGCGCCAGCAGTAGCGGGACCTACAATGAGCAGTTCTTC

clone size: -
V gene: TRBV7-2
J gene: TRBJ1-1
D gene: -
CDR3 protein: CASSLGGGRTEAFF
CDR3 DNA: TGTGCCAGCAGCTTAGGGGGGGGGCGGACTGAAGCTTTCTTT

clone size: -
V gene: TRBV6-1
J gene: TRBJ2-5
D gene: TRBD1
CDR3 protein: CASSELPRGQETQYF
CDR3 DNA: TGTGCCAGCAGTGAATTGCCCAGGGGGCAGGAGACCCAGTACTTC

clone size: -
V gene: TRBV27
J gene: TRBJ2-1
D gene: TRBD2
CDR3 protein: CASSYAAGGPGNEQFF
CDR3 DNA: TGTGCCAGCAGTTACGCAGCGGGGGGGCCAGGAAATGAGCAGTTCTTC

clone size: -
V gene: TRBV27
J gene: TRBJ1-1
D gene: TRBD1
CDR3 protein: CASSLSLPGQGNTEAFF
CDR3 DNA: TGTGCCAGCAGTTTATCTCTTCCGGGACAGGGGAACACTGAAGCTTTCTTT

clone size: -
V gene: TRBV7-9
J gene: TRBJ1-6
D gene: TRBD1
CDR3 protein: CASSPPGGILYNSPLHF
CDR3 DNA: TGTGCCAGCAGCCCGCCAGGGGGCATACTCTATAATTCACCCCTCCACTTT

clone size: once
V gene: TRBV7-9
J gene: TRBJ2-3
D gene: -
CDR3 protein: CASSYTRGPDTQYF
CDR3 DNA: TGTGCCAGCAGCTACACGCGGGGTCCAGATACGCAGTATTTT

clone size: -
V gene: TRBV6-6
J gene: TRBJ2-5
D gene: -
CDR3 protein: CASSYTEGEETQYF
CDR3 DNA: TGTGCCAGCAGTTACACCGAGGGGGAAGAGACCCAGTACTTC

clone size: once
V gene: TRBV6-4
J gene: TRBJ2-5
D gene: TRBD2
CDR3 protein: CASSELAGGFETQYF
CDR3 DNA: TGTGCCAGCAGCGAACTAGCGGGGGGGTTCGAGACCCAGTACTTC

clone size: -
V gene: TRBV14
J gene: TRBJ1-3
D gene: -
CDR3 protein: CASSQDLGNTIYF
CDR3 DNA: TGTGCCAGCAGCCAGGACTTAGGAAACACCATATATTTT

clone size: -
V gene: TRBV7-8
J gene: TRBJ1-5
D gene: TRBD1
CDR3 protein: CASSSHSGTGVQPQHF
CDR3 DNA: TGTGCCAGCAGCTCTCATTCCGGGACAGGGGTGCAGCCCCAGCATTTT

clone size: -
V gene: TRBV27
J gene: TRBJ2-1
D gene: TRBD1
CDR3 protein: CASSLMVRTGVNEQFF
CDR3 DNA: TGTGCCAGCAGTTTAATGGTGAGGACAGGGGTAAATGAGCAGTTCTTC

clone size: -
V gene: TRBV29-1
J gene: TRBJ2-3
D gene: TRBD1
CDR3 protein: CSGWGQQGAGADTQYF
CDR3 DNA: TGCAGCGGATGGGGCCAACAGGGGGCAGGCGCAGATACGCAGTATTTT

clone size: -
V gene: TRBV19
J gene: TRBJ1-1
D gene: -
CDR3 protein: CVTDNRNTEAFF
CDR3 DNA: TGTGTCACGGACAACAGGAACACTGAAGCTTTCTTT

clone size: once
V gene: TRBV7-3
J gene: TRBJ2-3
D gene: TRBD2
CDR3 protein: CASSLGPSGGDTDTQYF
CDR3 DNA: TGTGCCAGCAGCTTAGGGCCTAGCGGGGGGGACACAGATACGCAGTATTTT

clone size: -
V gene: TRBV28
J gene: TRBJ1-2
D gene: TRBD1
CDR3 protein: CASSLDIIGQGAPDGYTF
CDR3 DNA: TGTGCCAGCAGTTTAGATATAATAGGACAGGGGGCGCCAGATGGCTACACCTTC

clone size: -
V gene: TRBV7-8
J gene: TRBJ2-2
D gene: -
CDR3 protein: CASSRGGYTGELFF
CDR3 DNA: TGTGCCAGCAGCCGAGGCGGATACACCGGGGAGCTGTTTTTT

clone size: -
V gene: TRBV29-1
J gene: TRBJ1-1
D gene: -
CDR3 protein: CSVVSGMNTEAFF
CDR3 DNA: TGCAGCGTTGTGTCCGGGATGAACACTGAAGCTTTCTTT

clone size: -
V gene: TRBV27
J gene: TRBJ1-1
D gene: -
CDR3 protein: CASSRGGSSTEAFF
CDR3 DNA: TGTGCCAGCAGTAGAGGCGGCTCGAGTACTGAAGCTTTCTTT

clone size: -
V gene: TRBV29-1
J gene: TRBJ1-1
D gene: TRBD1
CDR3 protein: CSVLQGEGTEAFF
CDR3 DNA: TGCAGCGTTTTACAGGGGGAAGGCACTGAAGCTTTCTTT

clone size: -
V gene: TRBV15
J gene: TRBJ1-2
D gene: TRBD1
CDR3 protein: CATSTMDREGYGYTF
CDR3 DNA: TGTGCCACCAGCACAATGGACAGGGAGGGCTATGGCTACACCTTC

clone size: -
V gene: TRBV7-9
J gene: TRBJ2-5
D gene: TRBD1
CDR3 protein: CASSRMDGTVKETQYF
CDR3 DNA: TGTGCCAGCAGCAGGATGGACGGGACAGTAAAAGAGACCCAGTACTTC

clone size: -
V gene: TRBV6-5
J gene: TRBJ2-5
D gene: TRBD2
CDR3 protein: CASSASGALQETQYF
CDR3 DNA: TGTGCCAGCAGCGCTAGCGGGGCCCTTCAAGAGACCCAGTACTTC

clone size: -
V gene: TRBV27
J gene: TRBJ2-2
D gene: TRBD1
CDR3 protein: CASSFGTANTGELFF
CDR3 DNA: TGTGCCAGCAGTTTTGGGACAGCGAACACCGGGGAGCTGTTTTTT

clone size: once
V gene: TRBV19
J gene: TRBJ1-2
D gene: TRBD1
CDR3 protein: CASRNSDRLKPNYGYTF
CDR3 DNA: TGTGCCAGTAGGAATTCGGACAGGTTGAAACCAAACTATGGCTACACCTTC

clone size: -
V gene: TRBV7-9
J gene: TRBJ1-6
D gene: TRBD1
CDR3 protein: CASSYWTGPVRDSPLHF
CDR3 DNA: TGTGCCAGCAGTTACTGGACAGGGCCCGTAAGAGATTCACCCCTCCACTTT

clone size: -
V gene: TRBV4-2
J gene: TRBJ1-1
D gene: -
CDR3 protein: CASSQEVADSAFF
CDR3 DNA: TGTGCCAGCAGCCAAGAGGTCGCGGACAGTGCTTTCTTT

clone size: -
V gene: TRBV4-1
J gene: TRBJ2-5
D gene: -
CDR3 protein: CASSPRGETQYF
CDR3 DNA: TGCGCCAGCAGCCCCCGGGGAGAGACCCAGTACTTC

clone size: -
V gene: TRBV19
J gene: TRBJ1-5
D gene: -
CDR3 protein: CASSAQSSNQPQHF
CDR3 DNA: TGTGCCAGTAGTGCACAGAGTAGCAATCAGCCCCAGCATTTT

clone size: -
V gene: TRBV9
J gene: TRBJ2-3
D gene: -
CDR3 protein: CASSVVGGNTDTQYF
CDR3 DNA: TGTGCCAGCAGCGTAGTCGGCGGGAACACAGATACGCAGTATTTT

clone size: -
V gene: TRBV6-5
J gene: TRBJ1-1
D gene: TRBD1
CDR3 protein: CASSSTGGMNTEAFF
CDR3 DNA: TGTGCCAGCAGTTCCACAGGGGGCATGAACACTGAAGCTTTCTTT

clone size: -
V gene: TRBV29-1
J gene: TRBJ1-5
D gene: -
CDR3 protein: CSVGSAGNQPQHF
CDR3 DNA: TGCAGCGTTGGTTCGGCGGGCAATCAGCCCCAGCATTTT

clone size: once
V gene: TRBV7-2
J gene: TRBJ2-1
D gene: -
CDR3 protein: CASSSGPPGSYEQFF
CDR3 DNA: TGTGCCAGCAGCTCCGGCCCCCCGGGGAGCTATGAGCAGTTCTTC

clone size: -
V gene: TRBV6-5
J gene: TRBJ2-2
D gene: -
CDR3 protein: CASSYGTLPTGELFF
CDR3 DNA: TGTGCCAGCAGTTACGGGACACTTCCGACCGGGGAGCTGTTTTTT

clone size: -
V gene: TRBV6-6
J gene: TRBJ1-2
D gene: -
CDR3 protein: CASSYSQGHYGYTF
CDR3 DNA: TGTGCCAGCAGTTACTCGCAGGGGCACTATGGCTACACCTTC

clone size: -
V gene: TRBV7-8
J gene: TRBJ2-1
D gene: -
CDR3 protein: CASSLSSYNEQFF
CDR3 DNA: TGTGCCAGCAGCCTGAGCTCCTACAATGAGCAGTTCTTC

clone size: once
V gene: TRBV16
J gene: TRBJ1-1
D gene: -
CDR3 protein: CASSPGVGAEAFF
CDR3 DNA: TGTGCCAGCAGCCCAGGGGTCGGGGCTGAAGCTTTCTTT

clone size: -
V gene: TRBV11-2
J gene: TRBJ2-1
D gene: TRBD2
CDR3 protein: CASSGLAGGPGNEQFF
CDR3 DNA: TGTGCCAGCAGCGGCTTAGCGGGGGGGCCTGGCAATGAGCAGTTCTTC

clone size: -
V gene: TRBV6-6
J gene: TRBJ1-3
D gene: TRBD1
CDR3 protein: CASSTGEFGNTIYF
CDR3 DNA: TGTGCCAGCAGTACAGGGGAGTTTGGAAACACCATATATTTT

clone size: once
V gene: TRBV10-3
J gene: TRBJ1-2
D gene: -
CDR3 protein: CAISASDRKVYGYTF
CDR3 DNA: TGTGCCATCAGTGCCTCGGACAGAAAAGTTTATGGCTACACCTTC

clone size: -
V gene: TRBV5-5
J gene: TRBJ1-4
D gene: TRBD1
CDR3 protein: CASSSTGTVASNEKLFF
CDR3 DNA: TGTGCCAGCAGCTCGACCGGGACAGTAGCCTCTAATGAAAAACTGTTTTTT

clone size: -
V gene: TRBV7-9
J gene: TRBJ1-4
D gene: TRBD1
CDR3 protein: CASSLSTGDKLFF
CDR3 DNA: TGTGCCAGCAGCTTATCTACAGGGGACAAACTGTTTTTT

clone size: -
V gene: TRBV27
J gene: TRBJ2-5
D gene: -
CDR3 protein: CASSFLGTGGEETQYF
CDR3 DNA: TGTGCCAGCAGTTTCCTAGGCACGGGGGGCGAAGAGACCCAGTACTTC

clone size: -
V gene: TRBV20-1
J gene: TRBJ1-1
D gene: -
CDR3 protein: CSASVASTFF
CDR3 DNA: TGCAGTGCTAGTGTGGCTTCGACTTTCTTT

clone size: -
V gene: TRBV5-6
J gene: TRBJ2-6
D gene: -
CDR3 protein: CASSLAGIAASGANVLTF
CDR3 DNA: TGTGCCAGCAGCTTGGCGGGAATAGCGGCTTCTGGGGCCAACGTCCTGACTTTC

clone size: -
V gene: TRBV7-9
J gene: TRBJ2-3
D gene: -
CDR3 protein: CALPYGGRTDTQYF
CDR3 DNA: TGTGCCTTACCGTACGGGGGGCGCACAGATACGCAGTATTTT

clone size: once
V gene: TRBV10-3
J gene: TRBJ1-2
D gene: TRBD1
CDR3 protein: CAISESDRVGYGYTF
CDR3 DNA: TGTGCCATCAGTGAGTCTGACAGGGTCGGGTATGGCTACACCTTC

clone size: -
V gene: TRBV6-5
J gene: TRBJ1-2
D gene: -
CDR3 protein: CASSYLPGHYGYTF
CDR3 DNA: TGTGCCAGCAGTTACCTCCCAGGTCACTATGGCTACACCTTC

clone size: -
V gene: TRBV13
J gene: TRBJ1-6
D gene: -
CDR3 protein: CASSLYTVRSYNSPLHF
CDR3 DNA: TGTGCCAGCAGCTTGTACACAGTTCGCTCCTATAATTCACCCCTCCACTTT